This T cell receptor beta chain was retrieved from a study of CD8 T cells in Susac syndrome. Overall study results and limits: Acknowledgment was made by the study that its TCR sequencing and HLA analysis involved a relatively small number of individuals.

This CDR3 comprises 16 residues. Germline loops: CDR1 SEHNR, CDR2 FQNEAQ (reference sequence). Details on this clonotype: What it binds is unknown. The junction departs from germline at one end; a sequencing error may be responsible.

Random hexamers were used to reverse transcribe roughly 0.5 to 1 ug of RNA. immunoSEQ multiplex PCR amplified TCR beta CDR3 across 54 Vbeta, 13 Jbeta. TCRdb ran MiXCR on the immunoSEQ multiplex PCR reads and lists one entry per CDR3 protein. The data hold more than 150,000 distinct CDR3 sequences, with about 94% observed a single time. The clonotype originates from a human donor with multiple sclerosis. The sequenced sample consisted of CD8+ T cells from PBMCs. The rearrangement links TRBV7-9 to TRBJ2-4; TRBD2 matches at 9 bases. For the CDR3, the DNA is TGTGCCAGCAGCTTAGCCGGGGGACTAGCCGAAAACATTCAGTACTTC. The encoded protein is CASSLAGGLAENIQYF.